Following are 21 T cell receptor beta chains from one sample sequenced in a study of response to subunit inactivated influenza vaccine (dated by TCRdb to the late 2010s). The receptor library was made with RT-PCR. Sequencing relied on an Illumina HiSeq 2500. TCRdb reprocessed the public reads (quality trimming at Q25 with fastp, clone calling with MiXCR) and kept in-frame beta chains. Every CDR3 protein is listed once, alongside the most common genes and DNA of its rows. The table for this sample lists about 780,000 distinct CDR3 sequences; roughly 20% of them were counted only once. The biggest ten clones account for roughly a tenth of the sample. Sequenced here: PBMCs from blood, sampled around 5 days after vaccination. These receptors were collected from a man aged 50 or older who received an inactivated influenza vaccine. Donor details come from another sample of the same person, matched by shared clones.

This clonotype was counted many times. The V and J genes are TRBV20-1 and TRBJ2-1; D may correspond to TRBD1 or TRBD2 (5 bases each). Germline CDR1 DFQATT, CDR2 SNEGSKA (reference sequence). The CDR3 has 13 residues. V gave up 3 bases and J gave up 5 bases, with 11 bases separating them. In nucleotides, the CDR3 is TGCAGTGCTAGGGGGGAAAACAACAATGAGCAGTTCTTC. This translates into CSARGENNNEQFF.

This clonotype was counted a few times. CDR3 sequence reads: CASSPGTGGLGKLFF. The CDR3 region has the DNA TGTGCCAGCAGCCCCGGGACAGGGGGCCTGGGAAAACTGTTTTTT. The chain uses TRBV6-1 and TRBJ1-4; TRBD1 aligns across 12 bases. The CDR3 extends over 15 amino acids. Per germline, CDR1 MNHNS and CDR2 SASEGT. The V gene end was trimmed by 6 bases and the J gene end by 10 bases; junction bases not matched to a gene: 9.

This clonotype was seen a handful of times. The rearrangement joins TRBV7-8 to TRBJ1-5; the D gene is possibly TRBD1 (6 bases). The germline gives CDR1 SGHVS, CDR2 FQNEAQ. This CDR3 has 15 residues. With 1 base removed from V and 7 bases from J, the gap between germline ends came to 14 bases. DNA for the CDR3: TGTGCCAGCAGCTTAGAGGAAGGGGGTGTCCAGCCCCAGCATTTT. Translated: CASSLEEGGVQPQHF.

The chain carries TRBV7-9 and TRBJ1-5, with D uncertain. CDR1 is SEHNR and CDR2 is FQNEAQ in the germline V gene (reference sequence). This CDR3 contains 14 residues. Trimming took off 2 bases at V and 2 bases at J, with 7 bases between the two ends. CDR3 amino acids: CASSLTDGNQPQHF. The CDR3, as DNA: TGTGCCAGCAGCTTAACGGATGGCAATCAGCCCCAGCATTTT.

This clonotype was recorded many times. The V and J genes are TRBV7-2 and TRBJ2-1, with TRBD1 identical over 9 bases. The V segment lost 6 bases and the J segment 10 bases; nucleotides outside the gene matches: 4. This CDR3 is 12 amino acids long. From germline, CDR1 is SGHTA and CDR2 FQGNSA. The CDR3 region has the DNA TGTGCCAGCAGTCAAACAGGGGGCGAGCAGTTCTTC. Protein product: CASSQTGGEQFF.

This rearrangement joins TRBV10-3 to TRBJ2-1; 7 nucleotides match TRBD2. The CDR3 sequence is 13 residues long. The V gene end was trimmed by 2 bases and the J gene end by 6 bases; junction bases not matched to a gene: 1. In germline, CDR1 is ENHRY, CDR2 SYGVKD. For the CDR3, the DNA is TGTGCCATCAGTGAGAGCGGGGCCAATGAGCAGTTCTTC. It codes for CAISESGANEQFF.

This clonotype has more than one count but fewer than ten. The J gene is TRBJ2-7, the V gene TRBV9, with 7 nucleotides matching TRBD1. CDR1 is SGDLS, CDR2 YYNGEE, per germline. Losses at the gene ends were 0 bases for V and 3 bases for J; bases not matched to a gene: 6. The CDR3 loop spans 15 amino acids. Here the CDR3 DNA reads TGTGCCAGCAGCGTAGGACAGGGTAGTATCTACGAGCAGTACTTC. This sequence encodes CASSVGQGSIYEQYF.

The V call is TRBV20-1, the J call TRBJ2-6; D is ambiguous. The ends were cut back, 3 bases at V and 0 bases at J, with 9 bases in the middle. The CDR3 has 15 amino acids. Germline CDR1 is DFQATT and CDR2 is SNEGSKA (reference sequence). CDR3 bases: TGCAGTGCTAGTCGATCACACTCTGGGGCCAACGTCCTGACTTTC. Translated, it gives CSASRSHSGANVLTF.

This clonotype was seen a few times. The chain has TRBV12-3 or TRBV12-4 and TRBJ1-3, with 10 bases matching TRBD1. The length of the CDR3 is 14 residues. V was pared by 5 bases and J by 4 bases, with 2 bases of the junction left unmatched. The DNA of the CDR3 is TGTGCCAGCAGTCGGGGACAGGGGGGAAACACCATATATTTT. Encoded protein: CASSRGQGGNTIYF.

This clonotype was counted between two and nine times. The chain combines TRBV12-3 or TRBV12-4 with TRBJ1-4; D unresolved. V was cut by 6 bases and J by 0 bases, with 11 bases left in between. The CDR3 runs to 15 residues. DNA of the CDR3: TGTGCCAGCAGCTTGGTCCTTTCAACTAATGAAAAACTGTTTTTT. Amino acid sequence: CASSLVLSTNEKLFF.

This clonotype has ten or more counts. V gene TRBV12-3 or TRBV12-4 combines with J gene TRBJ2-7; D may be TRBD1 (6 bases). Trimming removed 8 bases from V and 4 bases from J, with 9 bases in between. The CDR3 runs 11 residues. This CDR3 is CASSGVYEQYF. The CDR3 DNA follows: TGTGCCAGCTCAGGGGTGTACGAGCAGTACTTC.

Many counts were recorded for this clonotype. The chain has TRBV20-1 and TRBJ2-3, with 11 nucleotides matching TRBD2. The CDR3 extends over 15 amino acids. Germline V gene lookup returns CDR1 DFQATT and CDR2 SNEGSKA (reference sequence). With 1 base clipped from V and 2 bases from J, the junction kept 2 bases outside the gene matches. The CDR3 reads CSARGLAGTTDTQYF. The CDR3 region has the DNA TGCAGTGCTAGAGGACTAGCGGGGACCACAGATACGCAGTATTTT.

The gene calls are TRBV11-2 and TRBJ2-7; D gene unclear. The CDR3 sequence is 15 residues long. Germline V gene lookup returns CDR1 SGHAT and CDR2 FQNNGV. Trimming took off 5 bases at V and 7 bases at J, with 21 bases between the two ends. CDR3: CASSPNLDLDREQYF. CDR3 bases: TGTGCCAGCAGCCCAAATCTAGACTTGGATCGTGAGCAGTACTTC.

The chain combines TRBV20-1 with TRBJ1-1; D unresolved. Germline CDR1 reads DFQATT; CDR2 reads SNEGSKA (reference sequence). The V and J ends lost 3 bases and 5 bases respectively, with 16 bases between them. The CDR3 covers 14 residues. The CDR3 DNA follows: TGCAGTGCTAGGGAAGACTTTTCCCGGACTGAAGCTTTCTTT. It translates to CSAREDFSRTEAFF.

CDR3 bases: TGTGCCAGCAGCCAAGTCTCGGGTGGTGGTAGCGCGAAAAACATTCAGTACTTC. The encoded protein is CASSQVSGGGSAKNIQYF. This chain links TRBV14 with TRBJ2-4; D might be TRBD2 (5 bases). There are 18 residues in the CDR3. Per the germline V gene, CDR1 is SGHDN and CDR2 is FVKESK. Trimming shortened V by 1 base and J by 4 bases, and 20 bases separated the two germline ends.

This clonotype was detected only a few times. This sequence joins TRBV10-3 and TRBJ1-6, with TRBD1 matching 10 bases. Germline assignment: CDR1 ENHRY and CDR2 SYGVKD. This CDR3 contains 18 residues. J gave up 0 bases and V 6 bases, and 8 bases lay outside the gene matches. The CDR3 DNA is TGTGCCATCAGGAATGGGACAGGGGAAAGCTCCTATAATTCACCCCTCCACTTT. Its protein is CAIRNGTGESSYNSPLHF.

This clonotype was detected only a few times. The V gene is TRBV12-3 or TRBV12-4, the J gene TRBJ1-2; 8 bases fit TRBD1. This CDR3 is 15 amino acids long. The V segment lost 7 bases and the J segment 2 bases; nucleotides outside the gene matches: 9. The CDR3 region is CASTRQGYSNYGYTF. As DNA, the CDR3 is TGTGCCAGCACCAGACAGGGGTATTCGAACTATGGCTACACCTTC.

The CDR3 nucleotides are TGCGCCAGCAGCCCCGGTGGGGGGCATCGGTCCTACGAGCAGTACTTC. This translates into CASSPGGGHRSYEQYF. The chain couples TRBV4-1 to TRBJ2-7; D tentatively reads TRBD1 or TRBD2 (6 bases each). Trimming left V 4 bases short and J 1 base short, with 17 bases between. CDR3 length: 16 residues. CDR1 is MGHRA, CDR2 YSYEKL, per germline.

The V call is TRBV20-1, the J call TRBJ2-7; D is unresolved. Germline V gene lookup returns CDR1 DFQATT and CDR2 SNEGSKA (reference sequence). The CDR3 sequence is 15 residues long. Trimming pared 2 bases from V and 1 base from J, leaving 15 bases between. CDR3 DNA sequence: TGCAGTGCTAGACCCGCCAACTATCCTTCCTACGAGCAGTACTTC. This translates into CSARPANYPSYEQYF.

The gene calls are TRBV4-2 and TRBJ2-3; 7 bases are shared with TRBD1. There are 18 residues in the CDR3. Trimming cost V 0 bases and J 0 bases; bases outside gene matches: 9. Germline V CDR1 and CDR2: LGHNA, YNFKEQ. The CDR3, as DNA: TGTGCCAGCAGCCAAGAGGGGGCGACAGGGTCCAGCACAGATACGCAGTATTTT. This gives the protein CASSQEGATGSSTDTQYF.

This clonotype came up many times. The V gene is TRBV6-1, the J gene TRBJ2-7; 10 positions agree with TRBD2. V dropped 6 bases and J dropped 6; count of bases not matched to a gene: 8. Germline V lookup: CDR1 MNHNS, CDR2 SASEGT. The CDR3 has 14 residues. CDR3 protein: CASSETSGPSEQYF. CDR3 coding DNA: TGTGCCAGCAGCGAGACTAGCGGGCCCTCCGAGCAGTACTTC.